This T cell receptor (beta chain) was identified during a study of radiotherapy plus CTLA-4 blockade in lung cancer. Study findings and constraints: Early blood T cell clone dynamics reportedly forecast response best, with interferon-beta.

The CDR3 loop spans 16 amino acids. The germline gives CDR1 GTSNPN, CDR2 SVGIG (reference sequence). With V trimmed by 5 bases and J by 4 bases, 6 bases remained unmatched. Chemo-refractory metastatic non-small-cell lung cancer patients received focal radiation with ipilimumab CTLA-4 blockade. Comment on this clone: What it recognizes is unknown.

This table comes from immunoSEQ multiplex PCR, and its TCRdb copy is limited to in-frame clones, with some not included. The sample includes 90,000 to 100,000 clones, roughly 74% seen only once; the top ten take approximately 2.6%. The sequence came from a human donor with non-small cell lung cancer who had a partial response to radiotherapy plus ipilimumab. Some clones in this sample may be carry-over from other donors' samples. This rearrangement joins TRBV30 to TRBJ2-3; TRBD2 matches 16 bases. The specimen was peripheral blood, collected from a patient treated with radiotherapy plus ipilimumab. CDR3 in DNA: TGTGCCTGGGAAACCGGGACTAGCGGGAGGGCAGATACGCAGTATTTT. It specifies CAWETGTSGRADTQYF.